This T cell receptor (beta chain) originates from a study of tumor-infiltrating lymphocytes in oesophageal squamous cell carcinoma. The CDR3 loop spans 16 amino acids. Per the germline V gene, CDR1 is SNHLY and CDR2 is FYNNEI. Note on this clonotype: Being one base from a much bigger clone, this may be a read error.

TCRdb re-derived calls from the PCR reads in MiXCR, one entry per CDR3 protein. The data contain 15,000 to 20,000 distinct CDR3 sequences, 40% to 50% of them singletons. The chain links TRBV2 to TRBJ2-1; TRBD1 is a possible D gene (5 bases). What was sequenced was esophageal tumor tissue. This receptor was obtained from a male donor with esophageal squamous cell carcinoma. For the CDR3, the DNA is TGTGCCAGCAGCCCGGTCACGGCAGGGTTTAGCAATGAGCACTTCTTC. Protein: CASSPVTAGFSNEHFF.